The 13 T cell receptor beta chains given below trace back to one sample, sequenced in a study of blood T cell repertoires in COVID-19. Only in-frame clones appear in the TCRdb table, and some are missing; sequencing was by immunoSEQ multiplex PCR. The sample carries 40,000 to 45,000 clones, over 80% recorded once. Sequencing was done on a sample of peripheral blood. These receptors were obtained from a human donor in a cohort sampled during active COVID-19.

V and J are TRBV9 and TRBJ2-3; 10 positions match TRBD2. J gave up 0 bases and V 4 bases, and 5 bases lay outside the gene matches. Germline loops: CDR1 SGDLS, CDR2 YYNGEE. The CDR3 sequence is 16 residues long. The CDR3 here is CASSSGTSASTDTQYF. The CDR3 DNA reads as TGTGCCAGCAGCTCAGGGACTAGCGCTAGCACAGATACGCAGTATTTT.

The J gene is TRBJ2-1, the V gene TRBV6-6; 9 nucleotides match TRBD1. Germline trimming cut 9 bases from V and 4 bases from J; bases unmatched to any gene: 4. The germline CDR1 and CDR2 sequences are MNHNY and SVGAGI (reference sequence). The CDR3 is made up of 13 amino acids. CDR3 DNA: TGTGCCAGTAACAGGGGGCCGTACAATGAGCAGTTCTTC. It is translated as CASNRGPYNEQFF.

The rearrangement links TRBV2 to TRBJ2-3, with D tentatively TRBD2 (5 bases). Germline lookup yields CDR1 SNHLY and CDR2 FYNNEI. The CDR3 is made up of 14 amino acids. The ends were cut back, 6 bases at V and 0 bases at J, with 10 bases in the middle. The CDR3 coding sequence is TGTGCCAGCAGAGTGGGGAGCAGCACAGATACGCAGTATTTT. Translating gives CASRVGSSTDTQYF.

The chain links TRBV28 to TRBJ2-7; 7 bases line up with TRBD1. V shed 5 bases and J 0 bases; nucleotides not matched to a gene: 7. The CDR3 contains 15 residues. Germline V gives CDR1 MDHEN, CDR2 SYDVKM. CDR3 DNA: TGTGCCAGCAGTGCGACAGGGATGAGCTCCTACGAGCAGTACTTC. This encodes CASSATGMSSYEQYF. Together with reference TRBV28 and TRBJ2-7, the CDR3 gives the full variable domain: DVKVTQSSRYLVKRTGEKVFLECVQDMDHENMFWYRQDPGLGLRLIYFSYDVKMKEKGDIPEGYSVSREKKERFSLILESASTNQTSMYLCASSATGMSSYEQYFGPGTRLTVT.

This clone came up a few times. The chain carries TRBV5-1 and TRBJ2-5, with 10 nucleotides matching TRBD2. This CDR3 contains 16 residues. After removal of 5 bases from V and 5 bases from J, the junction contained 12 bases not matched to a gene. From germline, CDR1 is SGHRS and CDR2 YFSETQ. The CDR3 DNA follows: TGCGCCAGCAGTTCAAGCGGGGGGGTATTTCAGGAGACCCAGTACTTC. It encodes CASSSSGGVFQETQYF.

This chain links TRBV10-1 with TRBJ1-1, with 8 nucleotides matching TRBD1. Trimming cost V 0 bases and J 4 bases; bases outside gene matches: 13. This CDR3 is built from 18 residues. CDR1 is WNHNN and CDR2 is SYGVQD in the germline V gene (reference sequence). CDR3 DNA sequence: TGCGCCAGCAGTGAGTCGAGGGAAGGACAGGGCAAGGGCACTGAAGCTTTCTTT. This translates into CASSESREGQGKGTEAFF.

This clone was picked up one time. The chain joins TRBV14 to TRBJ2-7; 8 positions agree with TRBD1. This CDR3 spans 13 amino acids. In germline, CDR1 is SGHDN, CDR2 FVKESK. Unmatched junction bases numbered 3, after V lost 4 bases and J lost 4 bases. DNA for the CDR3: TGTGCCAGCAGCCCCAGGGGGCCATACGAGCAGTACTTC. Amino acid sequence: CASSPRGPYEQYF.

The chain combines TRBV18 with TRBJ1-1; D is unresolved. There are 13 residues in the CDR3. The ends were cut back, 7 bases at V and 0 bases at J, with 9 bases in the middle. Germline V gene sequence: CDR1 KGHSH, CDR2 LQKENI. The chain's CDR3 is CASFPGLNTEAFF. DNA of the CDR3: TGTGCCAGCTTTCCAGGTTTGAACACTGAAGCTTTCTTT.

This chain links TRBV19 with TRBJ1-5; 7 bases fit TRBD1. The CDR3 is 15 residues long. With V trimmed by 3 bases and J by 4 bases, 6 bases remained unmatched. Germline values: CDR1 LNHDA, CDR2 SQIVND (reference sequence). The CDR3: CASSIVGTVNQPQHF. The CDR3, as DNA: TGTGCCAGTAGTATCGTTGGGACAGTTAATCAGCCCCAGCATTTT.

The chain carries TRBV28 and TRBJ1-6; possibly TRBD1 for D (5 bases). Germline V lookup: CDR1 MDHEN, CDR2 SYDVKM. The V end was cut by 5 bases, the J end by 6 bases, with 8 bases between. The CDR3 has 13 amino acids. In DNA form, the CDR3 reads TGTGCCAGCAGTACGGGGGGTAATTCACCCCTCCACTTT. It specifies CASSTGGNSPLHF.

The rearrangement links TRBV10-3 to TRBJ1-2; D is possibly TRBD1 (6 bases). The germline V gene has CDR1 ENHRY and CDR2 SYGVKD. V lost 7 bases and J 2 bases, leaving 11 bases between the germline ends. The CDR3 loop spans 13 amino acids. In nucleotides, the CDR3 is TGTGCCATCAACCGAGGACAGAACTATGGCTACACCTTC. Its translation: CAINRGQNYGYTF.

This clone was recorded only once. The chain recombines TRBV9 with TRBJ2-7; 9 bases are a match to TRBD2. The trim removed 4 bases at V and 0 bases at J, leaving 8 bases unmatched. The CDR3 loop spans 16 amino acids. CDR1 and CDR2 (germline): SGDLS, YYNGEE. The CDR3 sequence: CASSPGGSGSSYEQYF. CDR3 DNA: TGTGCCAGCAGCCCTGGTGGTAGCGGGAGCTCCTACGAGCAGTACTTC.

The genes are TRBV2 and TRBJ2-5; D is possibly TRBD2 (5 bases). Per the germline V gene, CDR1 is SNHLY and CDR2 is FYNNEI. The V end lost 3 bases, the J end lost 2 bases, and 10 bases lay between the germline ends. CDR3 size: 14 residues. The CDR3 coding sequence is TGTGCCAGCAGTGAGGGCGGGTTTCAAGAGACCCAGTACTTC. Translating gives CASSEGGFQETQYF.